The 27 T cell receptor beta chains below were found in one sample sequenced in a study of early T cells in non-severe SARS-CoV-2 infection. One entry per CDR3 protein results from TCRdb running MiXCR on the 5' RACE reads. This sample carries over 55,000 distinct CDR3 sequences, 9.5% to 15% of them seen once, and the ten largest clones take approximately 2.6%. Material: whole blood, obtained at baseline. The source is an adult who was a healthcare worker with PCR-confirmed SARS-CoV-2 infection or an uninfected control (not recorded which).

The table lists this clonotype with a few counts. The rearrangement links TRBV20-1 to TRBJ2-6; 8 nucleotides agree with TRBD2. Trimming took 1 base from V and 2 from J; bases not matched to a gene: 4. The CDR3 consists of 16 residues. Germline V CDR1 and CDR2: DFQATT, SNEGSKA (reference sequence). This CDR3 reads CSARVTAGAGANVLTF. The CDR3 nucleotides read TGCAGTGCTAGAGTTACAGCGGGGGCTGGGGCCAACGTCCTGACTTTC.

This clonotype was seen many times. The J gene is TRBJ2-4, the V gene TRBV28, with TRBD2 as a possible D gene (6 bases). CDR1 is MDHEN, CDR2 SYDVKM, per germline. The CDR3 is made up of 12 amino acids. The germline V and J ends were trimmed by 8 bases and 4 bases, with 9 bases remaining between them. The CDR3 DNA reads as TGTGCCAGCTGCGGGGCTAAAAACATTCAGTACTTC. It specifies CASCGAKNIQYF.

The V gene is TRBV29-1, the J gene TRBJ2-6; D is ambiguous. The CDR3 is made up of 14 amino acids. CDR1 is SQVTM, CDR2 ANQGSEA, per germline. The V and J ends lost 4 bases and 1 base respectively, with 8 bases between them. The CDR3 DNA sequence: TGCAGCGTTGCCCCCCTATCTGGGGCCAACGTCCTGACTTTC. As protein: CSVAPLSGANVLTF.

The CDR3 bases are TGTGCCAGCAGCCGAAGTATCAGTCCCAGAGAGACCCAGTACTTC. The encoded protein is CASSRSISPRETQYF. The chain links TRBV28 to TRBJ2-5; D gene unclear. The germline V gene encodes CDR1 MDHEN and CDR2 SYDVKM. The CDR3 is 15 amino acids. V was shortened by 6 bases and J by 4 bases, with 18 bases between the two germline ends.

The V call is TRBV29-1, the J call TRBJ2-1, with TRBD1 identical over 8 bases. This CDR3 is built from 13 residues. The V and J ends lost 6 bases and 3 bases, in that order; junction bases with no gene match: 4. Per germline, CDR1 SQVTM and CDR2 ANQGSEA. This chain's CDR3 is CSVLTGGYNEQFF. CDR3 bases: TGCAGCGTGCTTACAGGGGGCTACAATGAGCAGTTCTTC.

This clonotype was seen more than once but under ten times. CDR3 DNA sequence: TGTGCCAGCAGGAGAATTTCGGGTGAAACTGAAGCTTTCTTT. Its protein product is CASRRISGETEAFF. The chain carries TRBV12-3 or TRBV12-4 and TRBJ1-1, with D unclear. Trimming took 6 bases from V and 5 from J, leaving 16 bases between them. This CDR3 has 14 amino acids.

The chain joins TRBV12-3 or TRBV12-4 to TRBJ2-1; 7 bases agree with TRBD1. The junction had 11 bases not matched to a gene; V was cut back by 3 bases and J by 12 bases. CDR3 length: 14 amino acids. CDR3 residues: CASSFPGQSWVQFF. DNA for the CDR3: TGTGCCAGCAGTTTTCCGGGACAGAGCTGGGTGCAGTTCTTC.

This clonotype was observed many times. The chain employs TRBV20-1 and TRBJ2-5, with a weak D call TRBD2 (5 bases). V shed 5 bases and J shed 2 bases, with 15 bases lying between them. CDR3 length equals 14 residues. CDR1 and CDR2 (germline): DFQATT, SNEGSKA (reference sequence). Here the CDR3 DNA reads TGCAGTGCTGGAGGACTGGTACAGCAAGAGACCCAGTACTTC. Translation gives CSAGGLVQQETQYF.

The V and J genes are TRBV12-3 or TRBV12-4 and TRBJ1-3, with D maybe TRBD1 (5 bases). This CDR3 contains 15 residues. Trimming removed 4 bases at V and 0 bases at J, with 10 bases between. The CDR3, as DNA: TGTGCCAGCAGTTCCGACAGTACCTCTGGAAACACCATATATTTT. This sequence encodes CASSSDSTSGNTIYF.

This clonotype was seen a handful of times. DNA of the CDR3: TGCAGTGCTAGGGGCAGGGAGCCCCTCTATGGCTACACCTTC. Its translation: CSARGREPLYGYTF. The rearrangement joins TRBV20-1 to TRBJ1-2, with a weak D call TRBD1 (5 bases). Trimming cost V 3 bases and J 4 bases, with 15 bases left between them. Germline CDR1 reads DFQATT; CDR2 reads SNEGSKA (reference sequence). The CDR3 length is 14 residues.

The chain couples TRBV7-8 to TRBJ2-1; D possibly corresponds to TRBD2 (5 bases). The CDR3 runs 15 residues. V shed 1 base and J shed 7 bases, with 14 bases lying between them. CDR1 is SGHVS, CDR2 FQNEAQ, per germline. CDR3 sequence reads: CASSLDLATGNEQFF. The DNA for the CDR3 is TGTGCCAGCAGCTTAGATTTAGCTACGGGGAATGAGCAGTTCTTC.

This clonotype showed up many times. V usage is TRBV7-8 and J usage is TRBJ2-1; D perhaps matches TRBD1 (7 bases). Trimming pared 7 bases from V and 8 bases from J, leaving 18 bases between. Per the germline V gene, CDR1 is SGHVS and CDR2 is FQNEAQ. The CDR3 is 14 amino acids. The CDR3 DNA is TGTGCCAGCATCACGGAGGGGGCCGTCGATGAGCAGTTCTTC. Protein: CASITEGAVDEQFF.

This clonotype appeared many times. The V gene is TRBV29-1, the J gene TRBJ2-7; D perhaps matches TRBD1 (5 bases). CDR3 size: 13 residues. Trimming pared 4 bases from V and 2 bases from J, leaving 12 bases between. Germline assignment: CDR1 SQVTM and CDR2 ANQGSEA. CDR3: CSVVAGFPYEQYF. CDR3 coding DNA: TGCAGCGTTGTAGCAGGGTTCCCCTACGAGCAGTACTTC.

Many counts were recorded for this clonotype. The chain employs TRBV7-7 and TRBJ2-7, with D maybe TRBD1 (5 bases). V lost 1 base and J lost 3, with 7 bases in between. The CDR3 extends over 13 amino acids. Germline V lookup: CDR1 SSHAT, CDR2 FNYEAQ (reference sequence). The CDR3 protein is CASSLDRNYEQYF. The DNA of the CDR3 is TGTGCCAGCAGCTTAGACAGGAACTACGAGCAGTACTTC.

Points on this clonotype: Its ends do not fully match the called genes, so a read error is possible. V gene TRBV7-7 combines with J gene TRBJ1-1, with 7 positions matching TRBD1. Germline lookup yields CDR1 SSHAT and CDR2 FNYEAQ (reference sequence). This CDR3 region has 14 residues. The CDR3 loop reads CASSPLPTGTEAFF. CDR3 nucleotides: TGTGCTAGCAGCCCACTACCGACAGGGACTGAAGCTTTCTTT.

The CDR3, as DNA: TGCGCCAGCAGCTGGAGCGGGGGTACAGATACGCAGTATTTT. This gives the protein CASSWSGGTDTQYF. The rearrangement links TRBV4-3 to TRBJ2-3; 8 nucleotides line up with TRBD2. The germline CDR1 and CDR2 sequences are LGHNA and YSLEER. J lost 3 bases, V lost 5 bases, and 4 bases had no gene match. This CDR3 is built from 14 residues.

This clonotype has ten or more counts. Mismatch with germline at one junction end may stem from a read error. The chain carries TRBV20-1 and TRBJ2-5; 9 bases line up with TRBD1. Germline CDR1 is DFQATT and CDR2 is SNEGSKA (reference sequence). This CDR3 is 10 amino acids long. CDR3 DNA sequence: TGCAGTGTCCGTGGACAGGGGTTAATATTC. Translation: CSVRGQGLIF.

A few counts support this clonotype. The chain recombines TRBV10-2 with TRBJ2-5; no definite D call. The CDR3 is made up of 12 amino acids. V lost 4 bases to trimming and J lost 5 bases, with 8 bases between them. Germline lookup yields CDR1 WSHSY and CDR2 SAAADI. The CDR3 DNA is TGCGCCAGCAGTGCGATACTGGAGACCCAGTACTTC. Translated, it gives CASSAILETQYF.

This clonotype showed up many times. The CDR3 bases are TGTGCCAGCAGTGACCCCCAGGGAAGGACTGAAGCTTTCTTT. The encoded protein is CASSDPQGRTEAFF. This sequence joins TRBV2 and TRBJ1-1, with D perhaps matching TRBD1 (5 bases). This CDR3 spans 14 amino acids. Looked up from germline, CDR1 is SNHLY and CDR2 is FYNNEI. The V end was cut by 3 bases, the J end by 5 bases, with 13 bases between. Together with reference TRBV2 and TRBJ1-1, the CDR3 gives the full variable domain: EPEVTQTPSHQVTQMGQEVILRCVPISNHLYFYWYRQILGQKVEFLVSFYNNEISEKSEIFDDQFSVERPDGSNFTLKIRSTKLEDSAMYFCASSDPQGRTEAFFGQGTRLTVV.

The CDR3 bases are TGTGCCAGCAGCCCGGGACTAGCAGCCTCCTACGAGCAGTACTTC. Translating it yields CASSPGLAASYEQYF. The chain links TRBV3-1 to TRBJ2-7, with 9 positions matching TRBD2. Germline trimming cut 4 bases from V and 0 bases from J; bases unmatched to any gene: 4. The length of the CDR3 is 15 residues. Germline loops: CDR1 LGHDT, CDR2 YNNKEL (reference sequence).

This clonotype has just a few counts. This chain joins TRBV15 and TRBJ2-3; the match to TRBD2 covers 7 bases. V lost 7 bases and J lost 0; bases outside the gene matches: 4. Germline loops: CDR1 LNHNV, CDR2 YYDKDF (reference sequence). The CDR3 runs 14 residues. The CDR3 region has the DNA TGTGCCACCAAAGCGGGGCTAAGCACAGATACGCAGTATTTT. This gives the protein CATKAGLSTDTQYF.

The chain combines TRBV12-3 or TRBV12-4 with TRBJ1-5; D might be TRBD1 (5 bases). The V end lost 3 bases, the J end lost 2 bases, and 11 bases lay between the germline ends. This CDR3 has 15 amino acids. The CDR3 bases are TGTGCCAGCAGTTTTGGACAAGTTCGCAATCAGCCCCAGCATTTT. It yields the protein CASSFGQVRNQPQHF.

CDR3 sequence reads: CASSTSSGPYEQYF. The CDR3 DNA follows: TGTGCCAGTAGTACTTCTAGCGGGCCCTACGAGCAGTACTTC. The gene calls are TRBV19 and TRBJ2-7; 8 nucleotides align to TRBD2. CDR1 is LNHDA, CDR2 SQIVND, per germline (reference sequence). Trimming at V came to 4 bases and at J to 2 bases, leaving 4 bases not matched to a gene. This CDR3 comprises 14 residues.

This chain links TRBV5-1 with TRBJ1-2; 7 bases line up with TRBD1. The CDR3 runs to 16 residues. Trimming took 4 bases from V and 0 from J; bases not matched to a gene: 9. Germline CDR1 SGHRS, CDR2 YFSETQ. The CDR3 nucleotides are TGCGCCAGCAGCCGGACAGGTCAGCCATCTAACTATGGCTACACCTTC. Protein: CASSRTGQPSNYGYTF.

The CDR3 protein is CASSRSYEQYF. Here the CDR3 DNA reads TGTGCCAGCAGCAGGTCCTACGAGCAGTACTTC. The chain uses TRBV28 and TRBJ2-7; D is unclear. Trimming left V 6 bases short and J 1 base short, with 4 bases between. CDR1 MDHEN and CDR2 SYDVKM come from the germline V gene. This CDR3 has 11 residues.

This clonotype was recorded many times. The gene calls are TRBV11-2 and TRBJ2-3; D unresolved. Germline V gene sequence: CDR1 SGHAT, CDR2 FQNNGV. Trimming removed 1 base at V and 0 bases at J, with 5 bases between. The CDR3 covers 14 residues. The CDR3 DNA reads TGTGCCAGCAGCTTAGTGGGTAGCACAGATACGCAGTATTTT. Translating gives CASSLVGSTDTQYF.

This clonotype has a count of ten or more. The chain uses TRBV7-8 and TRBJ2-1; no reliable D call. The CDR3 has 15 amino acids. Germline values: CDR1 SGHVS, CDR2 FQNEAQ. V was cut by 5 bases and J by 1 base, with 12 bases left in between. The CDR3 here is CASSPTAISYNEQFF. CDR3 in DNA: TGTGCCAGCAGCCCCACGGCAATATCCTACAATGAGCAGTTCTTC.